The T cell receptor (beta chain) described here comes from a study of OX40 agonist ivuxolimab in advanced cancers. As for the study in general: The dose-escalation cohort had hepatocellular carcinoma, melanoma, renal cell or head and neck cancer. Study observations and caveats: The study found that CD8+ T cells averaged more expanded clones than CD4+.

Cycle 7 day 1, cycle 4 day 1, and baseline were the timepoints at which blood was sampled. With respect to this clone: The antigen is undetermined.

The V gene lost 0 bases and the J gene lost 6 bases, with 15 bases spanning the gap. Germline-derived CDR1 and CDR2 are SGHAT and FQNNGV. The CDR3 sequence is 15 residues long. Assay: immunoSEQ multiplex PCR; the TCRdb copy retains only in-frame clones and omits some. This table has some 47,000 clones, approximately 85% appearing once. The TCR originated in an adult with an advanced solid tumor such as melanoma, head and neck, liver or kidney cancer. V usage is TRBV11-2 and J usage is TRBJ2-7, with D perhaps assigned TRBD1 or TRBD2 (6 bases each). The sequencing here drew on CD4+ or CD8+ T cells sorted from blood, taken in a trial of the OX40 agonist ivuxolimab. This chain's CDR3 is CASSLEGGATAEQYF. The DNA for the CDR3 is TGTGCCAGCAGCTTAGAGGGGGGCGCCACCGCCGAGCAGTACTTC. Combining the CDR3 with reference TRBV11-2 and TRBJ2-7 gives the whole variable domain EAGVAQSPRYKIIEKRQSVAFWCNPISGHATLYWYQQILGQGPKLLIQFQNNGVVDDSQLPKDRFSAERLKGVDSTLKIQPAKLEDSAVYLCASSLEGGATAEQYFGPGTRLTVT.